The clone carrying this TCR beta chain was picked up a small number of times. Its antigen is as yet unknown. The sample originates from a study of T cells after yellow fever vaccination. TCR cDNA was made by 5'RACE template switching, adding a universal primer site and UMIs. Via MiXCR, TCRdb re-called the 5' RACE reads, giving one row per CDR3 protein. The table has fewer than 400,000 distinct CDR3 sequences, about 6.2% seen once; the top ten hold approximately 16%. The CDR3 length is 15 residues. Germline lookup yields CDR1 LNHDA and CDR2 SQIVND (reference sequence). Trimming cost V 10 bases and J 4 bases; bases outside gene matches: 9. Overall study results and limits: Abundant clonotypes (contaminants from the bulk population) could be present in FACS-sorted repertoires. A large majority of primary-vaccination clones showed up again after the booster (approximately 95% CD4, roughly 88% CD8). Peak timing came faster in the weaker secondary response, day 5 versus 15.

This receptor was obtained from a man aged 25-45 years who received the YFV17D yellow fever vaccine. This chain uses TRBV19 with TRBJ2-2; 10 nucleotides match TRBD1. The sample was PBMCs, taken 5 days after the yellow fever booster vaccination. The CDR3 region is CATSPGQGRTGELFF. In nucleotides, the CDR3 is TGTGCCACTTCTCCGGGACAGGGGCGCACCGGGGAGCTGTTTTTT.